These 32 T cell receptor beta chains share one sample of origin, sequenced in a study of PD-L1 blockade in urothelial cancer. Measured with immunoSEQ multiplex PCR; TCRdb has only the in-frame clones, and not every one. The data contain about 21,000 clones, about 90% of them seen just once; the ten biggest clones take up about 15%. Material: PBMCs, obtained around atezolizumab (anti-PD-L1) treatment. These receptors were collected from an older woman with urothelial cancer.

This chain joins TRBV4-3 and TRBJ2-7, with a tentative D call TRBD2 (5 bases). The CDR3 is 14 residues long. Per the germline V gene, CDR1 is LGHNA and CDR2 is YSLEER. V lost 3 bases to trimming and J lost 3 bases, with 12 bases between them. CDR3 protein: CASSHRPGDYEQYF. The CDR3 coding sequence is TGCGCCAGCAGCCACCGACCCGGGGACTACGAGCAGTACTTC.

This clone was observed once. This rearrangement joins TRBV6-1 to TRBJ1-1, with D hard to call. Trimming removed 7 bases from V and 1 base from J, with 13 bases in between. This CDR3 is built from 14 residues. Germline lookup yields CDR1 MNHNS and CDR2 SASEGT. The CDR3 reads CASTLGLSNTEAFF. In DNA, the CDR3 is TGTGCCAGCACTCTAGGACTTTCGAACACTGAAGCTTTCTTT.

The rearrangement links TRBV7-2 to TRBJ2-2, with TRBD1 matching 9 bases. Germline CDR1 reads SGHTA; CDR2 reads FQGNSA. The CDR3 is 14 amino acids. The V and J ends lost 10 bases and 5 bases, in that order; junction bases with no gene match: 8. The DNA of the CDR3 is TGTGCCACCGAAACAGGGGGCTGGACCGGGGAGCTGTTTTTT. It specifies CATETGGWTGELFF.

The gene calls are TRBV28 and TRBJ2-7, with 7 bases identical to TRBD1. V shed 7 bases and J 3 bases; nucleotides not matched to a gene: 9. The CDR3 loop spans 14 amino acids. Germline loops: CDR1 MDHEN, CDR2 SYDVKM. In DNA form, the CDR3 reads TGTGCCAGCAACCTACAGGGGACCCTCTACGAGCAGTACTTC. Its protein product is CASNLQGTLYEQYF.

The rearrangement uses TRBV27 and TRBJ1-4, with D possibly being TRBD1 (5 bases). The CDR3 consists of 14 residues. Germline V lookup: CDR1 MNHEY, CDR2 SMNVEV (reference sequence). V lost 3 bases, J lost 6 bases, and 11 bases lay in between. CDR3 DNA sequence: TGTGCCAGCAGTTTCCAGGGTTATGATGAAAAACTGTTTTTT. This translates into CASSFQGYDEKLFF. The full variable domain, rest sourced from reference TRBV27 and TRBJ1-4, is EAQVTQNPRYLITVTGKKLTVTCSQNMNHEYMSWYRQDPGLGLRQIYYSMNVEVTDKGDVPEGYKVSRKEKRNFPLILESPSPNQTSLYFCASSFQGYDEKLFFGSGTQLSVL.

This chain joins TRBV19 and TRBJ2-7, with D possibly matching TRBD2 (6 bases). Trimming removed 3 bases from V and 3 bases from J, with 15 bases in between. This CDR3 spans 15 amino acids. Germline V gene data show CDR1 as LNHDA and CDR2 as SQIVND (reference sequence). CDR3 DNA: TGTGCCAGTAGTATTGGCAGCTATAGCGGCTACGAGCAGTACTTC. Translating it yields CASSIGSYSGYEQYF.

The J gene is TRBJ2-3, the V gene TRBV4-1; D might be TRBD2 (5 bases). This CDR3 spans 15 amino acids. The germline V and J ends were trimmed by 5 bases and 1 base, with 13 bases remaining between them. Germline V gene lookup returns CDR1 MGHRA and CDR2 YSYEKL. In nucleotides, the CDR3 is TGCGCCAGCAGCTCACCTAGCCGTGGCACAGATACGCAGTATTTT. Its protein is CASSSPSRGTDTQYF.

V usage is TRBV19 and J usage is TRBJ2-1, with TRBD2 matching over 8 bases. V lost 4 bases and J lost 7; bases outside the gene matches: 15. The CDR3 has 17 residues. Per the germline V gene, CDR1 is LNHDA and CDR2 is SQIVND (reference sequence). CDR3 coding DNA: TGTGCCAGTAGTACCCAAAGGAGCGGGAGAAGGAGAAATGAGCAGTTCTTC. This translates into CASSTQRSGRRRNEQFF. Using reference TRBV19 and TRBJ2-1 for the parts outside the CDR3, the full variable domain is DGGITQSPKYLFRKEGQNVTLSCEQNLNHDAMYWYRQDPGQGLRLIYYSQIVNDFQKGDIAEGYSVSREKKESFPLTVTSAQKNPTAFYLCASSTQRSGRRRNEQFFGPGTRLTVL.

The chain joins TRBV19 to TRBJ2-7, with D unresolved. CDR1 is LNHDA, CDR2 SQIVND, per germline (reference sequence). V gave up 6 bases and J gave up 0 bases, with 12 bases separating them. This CDR3 contains 14 residues. CDR3 amino acids: CASRIAESSYEQYF. In DNA form, the CDR3 reads TGTGCCAGTAGAATCGCCGAGAGCTCCTACGAGCAGTACTTC.

The chain uses TRBV7-3 and TRBJ2-1, with 7 bases aligning to TRBD2. This CDR3 comprises 15 residues. Trimming took 4 bases from V and 3 from J; bases not matched to a gene: 6. Per germline, CDR1 SGHTA and CDR2 FQGTGA. The CDR3 reads CASSSGTTHYNEQFF. The DNA of the CDR3 is TGTGCCAGCAGCTCCGGGACTACCCACTACAATGAGCAGTTCTTC.

V usage is TRBV6-6 and J usage is TRBJ2-7; 10 positions agree with TRBD2. CDR1 MNHNY and CDR2 SVGAGI come from the germline V gene (reference sequence). This CDR3 has 13 amino acids. Germline trimming cut 6 bases from V and 2 bases from J; bases unmatched to any gene: 1. The CDR3 spells CASRGTSAYEQYF. Written as DNA, the CDR3 is TGTGCCAGCAGGGGGACTAGCGCCTACGAGCAGTACTTC.

The rearrangement links TRBV2 to TRBJ2-3; no clear D gene. CDR1 is SNHLY and CDR2 is FYNNEI in the germline V gene. The CDR3 contains 15 residues. V lost 2 bases and J 3 bases, leaving 12 bases between the germline ends. CDR3 in DNA: TGTGCCAGCAGTGAATGGGCAATCGGTACAGATACGCAGTATTTT. As protein: CASSEWAIGTDTQYF.

This clone occurred a few times. The J gene is TRBJ2-1, the V gene TRBV7-3; possible D gene TRBD1, 6 bases. Trimming stripped 2 bases from V and 2 bases from J, with 10 bases between. The CDR3 has 15 residues. Germline CDR1 is SGHTA and CDR2 is FQGTGA. CDR3 sequence (DNA): TGTGCCAGCAGCTTAGGGGGCCCGACCTACAATGAGCAGTTCTTC. It encodes CASSLGGPTYNEQFF.

This clone was detected only once. This chain links TRBV11-2 with TRBJ2-7; the match to TRBD1 covers 7 bases. Germline loops: CDR1 SGHAT, CDR2 FQNNGV. V was clipped by 6 bases and J by 0 bases; unmatched bases: 8. The CDR3 is 15 amino acids. CDR3 loop: CASRPIRDSSYEQYF. CDR3 DNA sequence: TGTGCCAGCAGACCGATACGGGACAGCTCCTACGAGCAGTACTTC. The complete variable domain, with remaining parts taken from reference TRBV11-2 and TRBJ2-7, reads EAGVAQSPRYKIIEKRQSVAFWCNPISGHATLYWYQQILGQGPKLLIQFQNNGVVDDSQLPKDRFSAERLKGVDSTLKIQPAKLEDSAVYLCASRPIRDSSYEQYFGPGTRLTVT.

The rearrangement uses TRBV6-6 and TRBJ1-4; 8 nucleotides match TRBD1. V was pared by 4 bases and J by 3 bases, with 1 base of the junction left unmatched. The germline gives CDR1 MNHNY, CDR2 SVGAGI (reference sequence). CDR3 length: 14 amino acids. CDR3 bases: TGTGCCAGCAGTTCACAGGGGGCTAATGAAAAACTGTTTTTT. Its translation is CASSSQGANEKLFF.

The V gene is TRBV19, the J gene TRBJ1-4; D gene uncertain. The germline V gene has CDR1 LNHDA and CDR2 SQIVND (reference sequence). Trimming pared 7 bases from V and 0 bases from J, leaving 9 bases between. This CDR3 is 14 amino acids long. The CDR3 is CASTGIATNEKLFF. CDR3 in DNA: TGTGCCAGTACAGGCATAGCAACTAATGAAAAACTGTTTTTT.

The chain couples TRBV7-2 to TRBJ2-1, with 12 positions matching TRBD2. The CDR3 runs 17 residues. Germline trimming cut 4 bases from V and 4 bases from J; bases unmatched to any gene: 8. CDR1 SGHTA and CDR2 FQGNSA come from the germline V gene. This CDR3 is CASSYPSGRASYNEQFF. The CDR3, as DNA: TGTGCCAGCAGCTATCCTAGCGGGAGGGCATCTTACAATGAGCAGTTCTTC.

The chain is built from TRBV29-1 and TRBJ2-1; D gene unclear. The V end lost 0 bases, the J end lost 2 bases, and 5 bases lay between the germline ends. The CDR3 contains 13 residues. Germline lookup yields CDR1 SQVTM and CDR2 ANQGSEA. CDR3 DNA: TGCAGCGTTGAAGAGGCCCCCTACAATGAGCAGTTCTTC. It is translated as CSVEEAPYNEQFF.

The chain employs TRBV25-1 and TRBJ1-2; 10 positions match TRBD1. Germline V gene sequence: CDR1 MGHDK, CDR2 SYGVNS. This CDR3 has 15 amino acids. The V segment lost 2 bases and the J segment 2 bases; nucleotides outside the gene matches: 2. The DNA of the CDR3 is TGTGCCAGCAGTGAACCGGGACAGGGGAACTATGGCTACACCTTC. As protein: CASSEPGQGNYGYTF.

This clone was detected once. V is TRBV4-1 and J is TRBJ2-7, with TRBD2 matching over 8 bases. The CDR3 has 14 amino acids. The germline gives CDR1 MGHRA, CDR2 YSYEKL. V shed 4 bases and J 6 bases; nucleotides not matched to a gene: 8. CDR3 in DNA: TGCGCCAGCAGCCTGGGGACTAGTGCGACCGAGCAGTACTTC. This encodes CASSLGTSATEQYF.

This CDR3 is CASSQDIEQFF. As DNA, the CDR3 is TGTGCCAGCAGCCAAGATATTGAGCAGTTCTTC. The J gene is TRBJ2-1, the V gene TRBV14; D remains unclear. CDR3 length equals 11 residues. The ends were cut back, 0 bases at V and 9 bases at J, with 3 bases in the middle. Germline V gene lookup returns CDR1 SGHDN and CDR2 FVKESK.

This clone was counted a few times. The genes are TRBV28 and TRBJ2-7; 8 nucleotides match TRBD2. This CDR3 is built from 15 residues. V trimming: 7 bases; J trimming: 2 bases; junction bases outside the gene matches: 10. CDR1 and CDR2 (germline): MDHEN, SYDVKM. The CDR3 DNA reads as TGTGCCAGCACCCTTACCGGGACTAGAGCCTACGAGCAGTACTTC. It encodes CASTLTGTRAYEQYF.

This rearrangement joins TRBV4-1 to TRBJ1-4; D unclear. The CDR3 has 13 amino acids. Germline CDR1 and CDR2: MGHRA and YSYEKL. Trimming took 8 bases from V and 10 from J, leaving 17 bases between them. This CDR3 is CASGDGREGKLFF. The CDR3 DNA sequence: TGCGCCAGCGGCGATGGGAGGGAAGGAAAACTGTTTTTT.

The CDR3 region has the DNA TGTGCCAGCAGCCTTTGGCCGACTAGGCAGAGTACCGGGGAGCTGTTTTTT. Protein: CASSLWPTRQSTGELFF. The chain links TRBV4-2 to TRBJ2-2; maybe TRBD2 (6 bases). V was cut by 4 bases and J by 5 bases, with 20 bases left in between. This CDR3 is built from 17 residues. Germline lookup yields CDR1 LGHNA and CDR2 YNFKEQ.

The chain joins TRBV28 to TRBJ1-3; D gene uncertain. CDR3 length: 15 amino acids. V lost 0 bases and J lost 4, with 10 bases in between. Germline CDR1 MDHEN, CDR2 SYDVKM. The chain's CDR3 is CASSLWREIGNTIYF. In nucleotides, the CDR3 is TGTGCCAGCAGTTTATGGCGGGAGATCGGAAACACCATATATTTT.

The count of this clone is one. The chain combines TRBV5-1 with TRBJ1-2; D not resolved. The germline V gene encodes CDR1 SGHRS and CDR2 YFSETQ. Trimming took off 1 base at V and 3 bases at J, with 13 bases between the two ends. The CDR3 contains 15 residues. CDR3 bases: TGCGCCAGCAGCTTGTCGGGGAACACTCACTATGGCTACACCTTC. It codes for CASSLSGNTHYGYTF. Full variable domain (outside the CDR3, taken from reference TRBV5-1 and TRBJ1-2): KAGVTQTPRYLIKTRGQQVTLSCSPISGHRSVSWYQQTPGQGLQFLFEYFSETQRNKGNFPGRFSGRQFSNSRSEMNVSTLELGDSALYLCASSLSGNTHYGYTFGSGTRLTVV.

This clone showed up just once. V is TRBV19 and J is TRBJ2-5; possibly TRBD1 for D (6 bases). CDR1 is LNHDA, CDR2 SQIVND, per germline (reference sequence). V was trimmed by 9 bases and J by 1 base, leaving 21 bases between them. The CDR3 length is 16 residues. CDR3 in DNA: TGTGCCAGAGAGCCTTCAGGGGTACGACCCCAAGAGACCCAGTACTTC. Protein: CAREPSGVRPQETQYF.

This clone appeared once. The chain has TRBV7-2 and TRBJ2-1; a weak D match, TRBD2 (5 bases). The CDR3 is 14 amino acids. In germline, CDR1 is SGHTA, CDR2 FQGNSA. Trimming cost V 1 base and J 3 bases, with 7 bases left between them. The CDR3 reads CASSLGLNYNEQFF. In nucleotides, the CDR3 is TGTGCCAGCAGCTTAGGACTAAACTACAATGAGCAGTTCTTC.

The chain links TRBV28 to TRBJ2-2; TRBD1 agrees at 8 bases. The CDR3 spans 15 residues. Germline V gene sequence: CDR1 MDHEN, CDR2 SYDVKM. The ends lost 6 bases at V and 3 bases at J; junction bases unmatched: 6. The CDR3 sequence: CASRPTGADTGELFF. CDR3 nucleotides: TGTGCCAGCAGACCGACAGGGGCCGACACCGGGGAGCTGTTTTTT.

The J gene is TRBJ1-4, the V gene TRBV5-6; D remains ambiguous. Germline-derived CDR1 and CDR2 are SGHDT and YYEEEE. This CDR3 spans 17 amino acids. The V end was cut by 0 bases, the J end by 0 bases, with 12 bases between. This CDR3 is CASSLGAYLATNEKLFF. Here the CDR3 DNA reads TGTGCCAGCAGCTTGGGGGCTTACCTTGCAACTAATGAAAAACTGTTTTTT.

This sequence joins TRBV28 and TRBJ2-1; 11 bases map to TRBD1. This CDR3 contains 17 residues. The germline V gene encodes CDR1 MDHEN and CDR2 SYDVKM. V was clipped by 5 bases and J by 5 bases; unmatched bases: 11. CDR3 in DNA: TGTGCCAGCAGTGGGTGGACAGGGGGCTCGACCAACAATGAGCAGTTCTTC. Residues: CASSGWTGGSTNNEQFF.

This chain uses TRBV4-1 with TRBJ2-3; 10 nucleotides match TRBD2. Germline lookup yields CDR1 MGHRA and CDR2 YSYEKL. Trimming removed 4 bases from V and 1 base from J; junction bases left unmatched: 5. The CDR3 consists of 16 residues. In DNA, the CDR3 is TGCGCCAGCAGCCGAGAGCTAGCGGGAGGCACAGATACGCAGTATTTT. Translating gives CASSRELAGGTDTQYF.